The 28 T cell receptor beta chains given below trace back to one sample, sequenced in a study of cytomegalovirus exposure and HLA in healthy donors. Here immunoSEQ multiplex PCR was the method, and the copy in TCRdb shows in-frame clones only, minus some. Of 130,000 to 150,000 clones detected, approximately 85% appear once; the ten largest clones hold almost 1.5%. Sample: PBMCs. The receptors here all came from a young woman in good health and CMV-seronegative.

This clone came up once. V is TRBV5-4 and J is TRBJ1-2; a weak D match, TRBD1 (6 bases). The germline gives CDR1 SGHNT, CDR2 YYREEE (reference sequence). The CDR3 is 14 residues long. V shed 3 bases and J shed 8 bases, with 17 bases lying between them. The chain's CDR3 is CASSWGRGANGYTF. The CDR3 nucleotides are TGTGCCAGCAGCTGGGGGCGGGGGGCTAACGGCTACACCTTC.

In its sample, this clone was seen a few times. The chain carries TRBV4-2 and TRBJ2-3, with 8 bases matching TRBD2. Germline CDR1 reads LGHNA; CDR2 reads YNFKEQ. Germline trimming cut 4 bases from V and 6 bases from J; bases unmatched to any gene: 12. The CDR3 has 16 amino acids. The CDR3 DNA reads as TGTGCCAGCAGCCTGAGAGGGCGGGGGGCCTCTGATACGCAGTATTTT. Translated, it gives CASSLRGRGASDTQYF.

The chain carries TRBV28 and TRBJ2-2, with no clear D. The V gene's germline CDR1 is MDHEN and CDR2 SYDVKM. This CDR3 is 12 amino acids long. Trimming left V 6 bases short and J 3 bases short, with 5 bases between. The CDR3 DNA reads TGTGCCAGCAGCACATACACCGGGGAGCTGTTTTTT. This codes for CASSTYTGELFF.

This clone appeared once. The V and J genes are TRBV9 and TRBJ2-2; D unresolved. V lost 0 bases to trimming and J lost 6 bases, with 15 bases between them. This CDR3 comprises 16 residues. Per germline, CDR1 SGDLS and CDR2 YYNGEE. The CDR3 nucleotides read TGTGCCAGCAGCGTAGGTAGCTTGCTGAAGTCCGGGGAGCTGTTTTTT. Encoded protein: CASSVGSLLKSGELFF.

This chain uses TRBV6-5 with TRBJ2-3; unclear D gene. V was pared by 4 bases and J by 1 base, with 6 bases between. The CDR3 has 13 residues. CDR1 and CDR2 (germline): MNHEY, SVGAGI. CDR3 protein: CASSLPGTDTQYF. For the CDR3, the DNA is TGTGCCAGCAGTTTACCAGGCACAGATACGCAGTATTTT.

The CDR3 DNA reads TGTGCCAGCAGCCAAGACCCCCTCCCGGGAGAGACCCAGTACTTC. Its protein product is CASSQDPLPGETQYF. This sequence joins TRBV4-2 and TRBJ2-5; no clear D gene. Trimming took off 0 bases at V and 4 bases at J, with 12 bases between the two ends. The CDR3 is 15 residues long. Germline V lookup: CDR1 LGHNA, CDR2 YNFKEQ.

J is TRBJ2-7 and V is TRBV29-1; 8 positions agree with TRBD1. The CDR3 is 13 residues long. Losses at the gene ends were 3 bases for V and 3 bases for J; bases not matched to a gene: 4. Germline V gene sequence: CDR1 SQVTM, CDR2 ANQGSEA. The CDR3 protein is CSVDGTGGYEQYF. For the CDR3, the DNA is TGCAGCGTTGACGGGACAGGCGGCTACGAGCAGTACTTC.

The chain has TRBV4-2 and TRBJ2-1; D is perhaps TRBD1 (6 bases). Trimming left V 4 bases short and J 9 bases short, with 25 bases between. CDR3 length: 17 amino acids. CDR1 and CDR2 from the germline V gene are LGHNA and YNFKEQ. The CDR3 loop is CASSPLRGGQDSGEQFF. Here the CDR3 DNA reads TGTGCCAGCAGCCCCCTCAGGGGCGGTCAGGACTCAGGTGAGCAGTTCTTC.

This clone was counted ten times or more. The chain has TRBV6-1 and TRBJ2-3; TRBD2 matches at 8 bases. This CDR3 is 15 amino acids long. V gave up 1 base and J gave up 4 bases; unmatched junction bases: 4. Germline assignment: CDR1 MNHNS and CDR2 SASEGT. CDR3 sequence: CASSEETGGPDTQYF. The CDR3 bases are TGTGCCAGCAGTGAAGAAACGGGGGGGCCAGATACGCAGTATTTT.

V is TRBV7-9 and J is TRBJ1-4; the match to TRBD1 covers 9 bases. CDR3 size: 15 residues. Trimming removed 4 bases from V and 7 bases from J; junction bases left unmatched: 7. CDR1 and CDR2 from the germline V gene are SEHNR and FQNEAQ (reference sequence). In nucleotides, the CDR3 is TGTGCCAGCAGCTCCCTACAGGGGGCTCGTGAAAAACTGTTTTTT. It codes for CASSSLQGAREKLFF. Looking up the rest from reference TRBV7-9 and TRBJ1-4 gives the full variable domain: DTGVSQNPRHKITKRGQNVTFRCDPISEHNRLYWYRQTLGQGPEFLTYFQNEAQLEKSRLLSDRFSAERPKGSFSTLEIQRTEQGDSAMYLCASSSLQGAREKLFFGSGTQLSVL.

The J gene is TRBJ1-6, the V gene TRBV7-8; 8 nucleotides match TRBD1. V shed 5 bases and J 7 bases; nucleotides not matched to a gene: 4. CDR3 length: 14 residues. Germline V gives CDR1 SGHVS, CDR2 FQNEAQ. The CDR3 nucleotides read TGTGCCAGCAGCCCCCGACAGGGGAATTCACCCCTCCACTTT. Amino acids: CASSPRQGNSPLHF. Full variable domain (outside the CDR3, taken from reference TRBV7-8 and TRBJ1-6): GAGVSQSPRYKVAKRGQDVALRCDPISGHVSLFWYQQALGQGPEFLTYFQNEAQLDKSGLPSDRFFAERPEGSVSTLKIQRTQQEDSAVYLCASSPRQGNSPLHFGNGTRLTVT.

The gene calls are TRBV6-1 and TRBJ1-6, with D possibly being TRBD1 (6 bases). From germline, CDR1 is MNHNS and CDR2 SASEGT. The CDR3 extends over 12 amino acids. The V end was cut by 8 bases, the J end by 10 bases, with 12 bases between. The CDR3 is CASEGQNSPLHF. CDR3 sequence (DNA): TGTGCCAGCGAGGGACAAAACTCACCCCTCCACTTT.

This clone was seen only a few times. This rearrangement joins TRBV19 to TRBJ1-2; D gene unclear. Germline V gives CDR1 LNHDA, CDR2 SQIVND (reference sequence). V lost 7 bases and J lost 4, with 4 bases in between. The CDR3 runs to 10 residues. CDR3 sequence reads: CASNSYGYTF. The CDR3 bases are TGTGCCAGTAACAGCTATGGCTACACCTTC.

This chain uses TRBV7-9 with TRBJ1-1; 8 bases line up with TRBD1. The CDR3 has 13 residues. Germline lookup yields CDR1 SEHNR and CDR2 FQNEAQ (reference sequence). Unmatched junction bases numbered 2, after V lost 4 bases and J lost 4 bases. CDR3 nucleotide sequence: TGTGCCAGCAGCTCAGGGGGCCTCACTGAAGCTTTCTTT. This encodes CASSSGGLTEAFF.

The J gene is TRBJ1-2, the V gene TRBV6-6; no firm D call. Per the germline V gene, CDR1 is MNHNY and CDR2 is SVGAGI (reference sequence). CDR3 size: 12 residues. The ends were cut back, 6 bases at V and 0 bases at J, with 5 bases in the middle. The CDR3 spells CASSRANYGYTF. CDR3 DNA sequence: TGTGCCAGCAGCCGCGCTAACTATGGCTACACCTTC.

CDR3 DNA sequence: TGTGCCAGCCGTGCCCCGACAGGGAGTGGCTACACCTTC. Protein sequence: CASRAPTGSGYTF. V is TRBV11-2 and J is TRBJ1-2, with 7 bases aligning to TRBD1. CDR3 length: 13 amino acids. Germline lookup yields CDR1 SGHAT and CDR2 FQNNGV. The J segment lost 7 bases and the V segment lost 8 bases, leaving 10 bases of the junction unmatched.

The chain is built from TRBV18 and TRBJ1-2, with 8 positions matching TRBD1. Per the germline V gene, CDR1 is KGHSH and CDR2 is LQKENI. The CDR3 spans 15 residues. V shed 3 bases and J 9 bases; nucleotides not matched to a gene: 12. The CDR3 DNA reads as TGTGCCAGCTCACCCGGCACAGGGGGGTTGGGTCGCTACACCTTC. Residues: CASSPGTGGLGRYTF.

The chain employs TRBV4-1 and TRBJ1-2; no definite D call. The CDR3 has 15 amino acids. V was trimmed by 1 base and J by 3 bases, leaving 12 bases between them. The V gene's germline CDR1 is MGHRA and CDR2 YSYEKL. CDR3 protein: CASSQVEAGHYGYTF. CDR3 sequence (DNA): TGCGCCAGCAGCCAAGTTGAAGCGGGTCACTATGGCTACACCTTC.

The chain has TRBV18 and TRBJ2-3; TRBD2 agrees at 7 bases. The germline V gene has CDR1 KGHSH and CDR2 LQKENI. Losses at the gene ends were 3 bases for V and 0 bases for J; bases not matched to a gene: 3. This CDR3 comprises 15 residues. The CDR3 DNA sequence: TGTGCCAGCTCACCGAGCGGGGCTAGCACAGATACGCAGTATTTT. Protein product: CASSPSGASTDTQYF.

Judged by abundance, this clone is medium-sized (0.01 to 0.1%). The chain couples TRBV7-9 to TRBJ1-5, with D unclear. Germline V gives CDR1 SEHNR, CDR2 FQNEAQ (reference sequence). The CDR3 loop spans 15 amino acids. V lost 4 bases to trimming and J lost 2 bases, with 12 bases between them. CDR3 nucleotides: TGTGCCAGCAGCTCGAGTGAGTCGGGCAATCAGCCCCAGCATTTT. Translation: CASSSSESGNQPQHF. The variable domain in full, completed from reference TRBV7-9 and TRBJ1-5, reads DTGVSQNPRHKITKRGQNVTFRCDPISEHNRLYWYRQTLGQGPEFLTYFQNEAQLEKSRLLSDRFSAERPKGSFSTLEIQRTEQGDSAMYLCASSSSESGNQPQHFGDGTRLSIL.

The V call is TRBV5-4, the J call TRBJ2-5, with 8 bases that match TRBD2. Germline V lookup: CDR1 SGHNT, CDR2 YYREEE (reference sequence). The V segment lost 0 bases and the J segment 5 bases; nucleotides outside the gene matches: 3. This CDR3 is 14 amino acids long. CDR3: CASSLAGGRETQYF. CDR3 in DNA: TGTGCCAGCAGCTTGGCGGGGGGGCGGGAGACCCAGTACTTC.

This chain uses TRBV5-1 with TRBJ2-2, with no clear D. The CDR3 covers 13 residues. Germline V gene sequence: CDR1 SGHRS, CDR2 YFSETQ. The V gene lost 0 bases and the J gene lost 6 bases, with 6 bases spanning the gap. The CDR3 sequence: CASSLDPSGELFF. In nucleotides, the CDR3 is TGCGCCAGCAGCTTGGATCCATCCGGGGAGCTGTTTTTT.

The genes are TRBV5-1 and TRBJ1-2; 9 bases line up with TRBD1. The CDR3 length is 13 residues. Unmatched junction bases numbered 4, after V lost 2 bases and J lost 8 bases. In germline, CDR1 is SGHRS, CDR2 YFSETQ. The CDR3 here is CASSFRTGEGYTF. The CDR3 DNA follows: TGCGCCAGCAGCTTCAGGACAGGGGAAGGCTACACCTTC.

This rearrangement joins TRBV15 to TRBJ2-7; 7 bases line up with TRBD1. With V trimmed by 4 bases and J by 0 bases, 6 bases remained unmatched. Germline values: CDR1 LNHNV, CDR2 YYDKDF (reference sequence). This CDR3 is built from 15 residues. CDR3 sequence reads: CATSTDRSSSYEQYF. As DNA, the CDR3 is TGTGCCACCAGCACGGACAGGTCCAGCTCCTACGAGCAGTACTTC.

This chain connects TRBV28 to TRBJ1-5; TRBD1 agrees at 7 bases. The CDR3 length is 14 residues. The V gene's germline CDR1 is MDHEN and CDR2 SYDVKM. With V trimmed by 5 bases and J by 11 bases, 12 bases remained unmatched. CDR3 in amino acids: CASSRTGAPSAQHF. As DNA, the CDR3 is TGTGCCAGCAGTCGGACAGGAGCCCCGTCAGCCCAGCATTTT.

This rearrangement joins TRBV5-1 to TRBJ2-3; D is unresolved. The V end was cut by 2 bases, the J end by 2 bases, with 12 bases between. This CDR3 has 15 amino acids. CDR1 is SGHRS, CDR2 YFSETQ, per germline. The chain's CDR3 is CASSFSAANTDTQYF. For the CDR3, the DNA is TGCGCCAGCAGCTTCTCGGCAGCGAACACAGATACGCAGTATTTT. Complete variable domain (other parts from reference TRBV5-1 and TRBJ2-3): KAGVTQTPRYLIKTRGQQVTLSCSPISGHRSVSWYQQTPGQGLQFLFEYFSETQRNKGNFPGRFSGRQFSNSRSEMNVSTLELGDSALYLCASSFSAANTDTQYFGPGTRLTVL.

This chain uses TRBV5-5 with TRBJ2-7; 7 nucleotides align to TRBD1. Per germline, CDR1 SGHKS and CDR2 YYEKEE (reference sequence). After removal of 4 bases from V and 2 bases from J, the junction contained 3 bases not matched to a gene. This CDR3 contains 13 residues. CDR3 sequence reads: CASSTGQTYEQYF. As DNA, the CDR3 is TGTGCCAGCAGCACGGGACAGACCTACGAGCAGTACTTC.

V is TRBV6-1 and J is TRBJ2-7, with 11 nucleotides matching TRBD2. The CDR3 has 17 residues. Germline V gene data show CDR1 as MNHNS and CDR2 as SASEGT. J lost 2 bases, V lost 4 bases, and 10 bases had no gene match. The CDR3 sequence: CASSVYSGGAVAYEQYF. As DNA, the CDR3 is TGTGCCAGCAGTGTTTATAGCGGGGGGGCCGTTGCCTACGAGCAGTACTTC.